This T cell receptor (beta chain) was sequenced in a study of cytomegalovirus exposure and HLA in healthy donors. At the level of the study: Earlier, 100 million to 120 million unique TCR beta sequences were recovered from about 200 million T cells by an analysis. Findings and caveats of the study: Among TCR sequences, most were rare, though some public TCRs appeared in many donors. Sequencing likely generated an artifact that appeared as a cluster of highly shared sequence variants.

A remark on this clone: Antigen specificity is unknown.

The PCR used 60 Vbeta and 13 Jbeta primers. The method was immunoSEQ multiplex PCR; TCRdb's version includes in-frame clones alone and lacks a portion of them. The profile shows around 120,000 clones, around 82% of them singletons. Donors likely had unrecorded immune exposures despite being nominally healthy when sampled. The V gene's germline CDR1 is ENHRY and CDR2 SYGVKD. Trimming removed 0 bases from V and 0 bases from J; junction bases left unmatched: 6. The CDR3 covers 17 residues. The clonotype originates from a boy under 18 in good health and CMV-seronegative. Sequencing used PBMCs. The chain is built from TRBV10-3 and TRBJ2-3, with TRBD1 identical over 7 bases. Here the CDR3 DNA reads TGTGCCATCAGTGAGTCGAGGACAGGTCCTAGCACAGATACGCAGTATTTT. Its protein product is CAISESRTGPSTDTQYF.